The source of this T cell receptor (beta chain) is a study of blood T cell repertoires in COVID-19 (dated by TCRdb to about 2020). For context, the study as a whole: Samples from collaborators originated in the United States, Italy and Spain and spanned both the acute and convalescent phases of COVID-19. The prospective study material was composed of cDNA or gDNA derived from T cells, B-cell-depleted T cells, or PBMCs. Deeply sampled blood TCRbeta repertoires from subjects exposed to, actively infected with, or recovered from COVID-19 were included in the dataset. A freely available public database, intended as a resource for researchers studying the immune response to SARS-CoV-2, is where the repertoires were released. Samples were obtained from the ongoing ImmuneRACE study (first 160 participants) and from roughly 1,300 subjects provided by 6 global collaborators. The sample metadata nearly always contained a de-identified subject ID, COVID-19 status, age in years and sex. HLA class I and class II types, where available, came from metadata supplied by the sample provider rather than from assay-based typing. What the study reported, not specific to this receptor: The quantity of clinical and demographic metadata differed by source and by participant and was supplied without curation.

The immunoSEQ Assay, a bias-controlled multiplex PCR, was used to amplify TCRbeta CDR3 regions from genomic DNA. In the source study's methods: Nucleated cell counts per sample were estimated from amplification of reference gene primers within the assay. Sequence reads were collapsed and filtered to measure the absolute abundance of every unique TCRbeta CDR3 rearrangement. Productive Simpson clonality was computed per sample as the square root of Simpson's diversity index over productive rearrangements. This immuneACCESS table, as held by TCRdb, lists in-frame sequences with V and J called but not all clones. Of the missing ones, under half trace to an unresolved V gene in checked studies; the others have no known cause. V and J calls and clone size follow that table, whereas D and trimming were derived from the DNA. This sample gives 250,000 or so clones in total; more than 70% of them show up just once. Of the sample, 0.99% is held by the ten largest clones.

On this clone itself: What this receptor recognizes is not known. It has no much larger one-base neighbor in the sample; base qualities were not kept.

Samples from volunteer blood donors who had recovered from COVID-19 were contributed by a second Seattle source. Whole blood was collected in K2EDTA tubes by collaborating institutions according to the institutions' own protocols. For TCRbeta analysis, collaborators shipped samples as frozen whole blood, isolated PBMCs, or DNA extracted from either of those sample types. The source material was peripheral blood. The source of this sequence is a woman in her forties who had recovered from COVID-19.

The encoded CDR3 is CASSLGGLAAHNEQFF. The DNA is as follows: TGTGCCAGCAGCTTAGGGGGACTAGCGGCACACAATGAGCAGTTCTTC. This sequence uses TRBV13 and TRBJ2-1; 11 junctional bases match TRBD2. From the germline V gene (reference sequence), CDR1 is PRHDT and CDR2 is FYEKMQ. The germline V end is reduced by 0 bases and the J end by 5 bases; junction bases left unmatched: 3. From its cysteine to its phenylalanine, the CDR3 spans 16 amino acids. Just CDR3 DNA is preserved here, 48 bases in frame from base 1.